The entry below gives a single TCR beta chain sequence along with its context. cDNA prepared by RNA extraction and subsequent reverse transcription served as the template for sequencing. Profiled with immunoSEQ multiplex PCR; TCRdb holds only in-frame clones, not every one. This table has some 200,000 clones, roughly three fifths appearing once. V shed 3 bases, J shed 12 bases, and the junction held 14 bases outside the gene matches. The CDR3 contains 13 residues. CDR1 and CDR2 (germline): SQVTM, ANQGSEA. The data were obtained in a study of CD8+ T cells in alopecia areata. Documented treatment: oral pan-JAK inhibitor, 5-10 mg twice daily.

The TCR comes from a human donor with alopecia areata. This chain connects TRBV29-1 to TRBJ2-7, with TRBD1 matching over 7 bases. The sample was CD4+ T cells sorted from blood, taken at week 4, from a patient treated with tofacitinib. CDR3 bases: TGCAGCGTTGAGCTTGGACAGGCGACTCTACGGTACTTC. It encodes CSVELGQATLRYF.